This T cell receptor (beta chain) was found in a study of control samples from healthy donors and cancer patients. Per the germline V gene, CDR1 is SEHNR and CDR2 is FQNEAQ (reference sequence). After removal of 4 bases from V and 4 bases from J, the junction contained 10 bases not matched to a gene. This CDR3 is built from 16 residues. The data were produced by immunoSEQ multiplex PCR, yet TCRdb's version contains in-frame clones alone and is incomplete. The table lists about 160,000 clones, around 95% of them singletons, with 8.5% in the top ten. The sequence was obtained from a woman aged 40 to 49 in good health. The material sequenced was blood. The chain links TRBV7-9 to TRBJ1-5, with 7 bases aligning to TRBD1. The CDR3 loop reads CASSSAYRGLNQPQHF. The CDR3 nucleotides are TGTGCCAGCAGCTCAGCTTACAGGGGTCTAAATCAGCCCCAGCATTTT.